The rows below give T cell receptor beta chains drawn from one sample of a study of blood T cells in healthy people across ages. One entry per CDR3 protein results from TCRdb running MiXCR on the 5' RACE reads. The table shows about 900,000 distinct CDR3 sequences, with roughly 50% occurring only once. The specimen sequenced was blood. Receptor source: a young man in good health. The CDR3 runs from the conserved cysteine through the conserved F or W. The D gene is left open where the match is weak. Clone size is shown for a subset of rows, as once, few, many or a class of expanded clone.

abundance: once
j_gene: TRBJ2-7
v_gene: TRBV20-1
d_gene: -
CDR3aa: CSAGRAGIAYEQYF
CDR3nt: TGCAGTGCCGGTAGGGCAGGGATTGCCTACGAGCAGTACTTC

abundance: -
j_gene: TRBJ1-1
v_gene: TRBV9
d_gene: -
CDR3aa: CASSNLQGPNTEAFF
CDR3nt: TGTGCCAGCAGCAACTTACAGGGCCCAAACACTGAAGCTTTCTTT

abundance: -
j_gene: TRBJ2-1
v_gene: TRBV4-3
d_gene: -
CDR3aa: CASSQDSASNEQFF
CDR3nt: TGCGCCAGCAGCCAAGATTCGGCGAGCAATGAGCAGTTCTTC

abundance: -
j_gene: TRBJ2-6
v_gene: TRBV18
d_gene: -
CDR3aa: CASSTGTEGSGANVQTF
CDR3nt: TGTGCCAGCTCAACCGGGACGGAAGGCTCTGGGGCCAACGTCCAGACTTTC

abundance: many
j_gene: TRBJ2-3
v_gene: TRBV5-1
d_gene: TRBD1
CDR3aa: CASSSEDRGLDTQYF
CDR3nt: TGCGCCAGCAGCTCCGAGGACAGGGGGCTTGATACGCAGTATTTT

abundance: -
j_gene: TRBJ1-2
v_gene: TRBV6-5
d_gene: -
CDR3aa: CASTPGRTLNYGCTF
CDR3nt: TGTGCCAGCACTCCGGGCCGGACACTGAACTATGGCTGCACCTTC

abundance: -
j_gene: TRBJ1-2
v_gene: TRBV6-6
d_gene: -
CDR3aa: CASSYSTDYGYTF
CDR3nt: TGTGCCAGCAGTTACTCGACGGACTATGGCTACACCTTC

abundance: -
j_gene: TRBJ2-4
v_gene: TRBV12-3/TRBV12-4
d_gene: -
CDR3aa: CASSLASRPGAKNIQYF
CDR3nt: TGTGCCAGCAGTTTAGCCTCCCGCCCGGGAGCCAAAAACATTCAGTACTTC

abundance: -
j_gene: TRBJ2-3
v_gene: TRBV20-1
d_gene: -
CDR3aa: CSARHLTASGGGTDTQYF
CDR3nt: TGCAGTGCTAGGCACCTGACGGCCTCGGGCGGGGGCACAGATACGCAGTATTTT

abundance: few
j_gene: TRBJ2-1
v_gene: TRBV20-1
d_gene: -
CDR3aa: CSAGPDPNNEQFF
CDR3nt: TGCAGTGCGGGTCCGGACCCCAACAATGAGCAGTTCTTC

abundance: few
j_gene: TRBJ2-3
v_gene: TRBV27
d_gene: -
CDR3aa: CASSLQGVGDKQYF
CDR3nt: TGTGCCAGCAGTTTACAAGGGGTGGGAGATAAGCAGTATTTT

abundance: -
j_gene: TRBJ1-4
v_gene: TRBV7-8
d_gene: -
CDR3aa: CASSRGAAGEFYEKLFF
CDR3nt: TGTGCCAGCAGTCGCGGAGCTGCAGGGGAGTTTTATGAAAAACTGTTTTTT

abundance: -
j_gene: TRBJ1-1
v_gene: TRBV7-3
d_gene: TRBD1
CDR3aa: CASSFQQGPFTEAFF
CDR3nt: TGTGCCAGCAGTTTTCAACAGGGGCCCTTCACTGAAGCTTTCTTT

abundance: -
j_gene: TRBJ2-1
v_gene: TRBV5-1
d_gene: -
CDR3aa: CASSFEPSYNEQFF
CDR3nt: TGCGCCAGCAGCTTCGAGCCATCCTACAATGAGCAGTTCTTC

abundance: few
j_gene: TRBJ2-3
v_gene: TRBV3-1
d_gene: TRBD2
CDR3aa: CASSQKRGGDTQYF
CDR3nt: TGTGCCAGCAGCCAAAAGCGGGGGGGCGATACGCAGTATTTT

abundance: -
j_gene: TRBJ1-2
v_gene: TRBV10-2
d_gene: -
CDR3aa: CASSEFHDGPNYGYTF
CDR3nt: TGCGCCAGCAGTGAGTTTCATGACGGTCCTAACTATGGCTACACCTTC

abundance: few
j_gene: TRBJ1-6
v_gene: TRBV27
d_gene: -
CDR3aa: CASSLMGGNYYSPLHF
CDR3nt: TGTGCCAGCAGTTTAATGGGGGGCAATTATTATTCACCCCTCCACTTT

abundance: many
j_gene: TRBJ1-2
v_gene: TRBV28
d_gene: -
CDR3aa: CASLPPDRSNYGYTF
CDR3nt: TGTGCCAGCCTTCCGCCGGACAGATCCAATTATGGCTACACCTTC

abundance: many
j_gene: TRBJ2-1
v_gene: TRBV5-1
d_gene: TRBD2
CDR3aa: CASSSDILAGVNEQFF
CDR3nt: TGCGCCAGCAGCTCAGACATACTAGCGGGGGTGAATGAGCAGTTCTTC

abundance: few
j_gene: TRBJ2-5
v_gene: TRBV12-3/TRBV12-4
d_gene: -
CDR3aa: CASGAGQQETQYF
CDR3nt: TGTGCCAGCGGGGCGGGACAGCAAGAGACCCAGTACTTC

abundance: -
j_gene: TRBJ2-7
v_gene: TRBV21-1
d_gene: -
CDR3aa: CASSSSGDRGPLVCYEQYF
CDR3nt: TGTGCCAGCAGCTCATCAGGGGACAGGGGGCCCCTAGTGTGCTACGAGCAGTACTTC

abundance: -
j_gene: TRBJ1-5
v_gene: TRBV27
d_gene: -
CDR3aa: CASSLSAGDDNQPQHF
CDR3nt: TGTGCCAGCAGTTTATCGGCAGGGGATGACAATCAGCCCCAGCATTTT

abundance: few
j_gene: TRBJ1-4
v_gene: TRBV3-1
d_gene: -
CDR3aa: CASSDPGSGGVNEKLFF
CDR3nt: TGTGCCAGCAGCGACCCGGGGAGCGGCGGAGTAAATGAAAAACTGTTTTTT

abundance: once
j_gene: TRBJ2-3
v_gene: TRBV5-1
d_gene: TRBD2
CDR3aa: CASSLGAGRPHGTDTQYF
CDR3nt: TGCGCCAGCAGCTTGGGAGCGGGGCGGCCCCACGGCACAGATACGCAGTATTTT

abundance: -
j_gene: TRBJ2-2
v_gene: TRBV7-2
d_gene: -
CDR3aa: CASIPARATGELFF
CDR3nt: TGTGCCAGCATCCCAGCAAGGGCCACCGGGGAGCTGTTTTTT

abundance: -
j_gene: TRBJ2-3
v_gene: TRBV10-3
d_gene: TRBD2
CDR3aa: CAISVALAGFTDTQYF
CDR3nt: TGTGCCATCAGTGTGGCACTAGCGGGATTCACAGATACGCAGTATTTT

abundance: -
j_gene: TRBJ1-1
v_gene: TRBV7-9
d_gene: -
CDR3aa: CASSLASRGFTEAFF
CDR3nt: TGTGCCAGCAGCTTAGCGTCGAGGGGCTTCACTGAAGCTTTCTTT

abundance: -
j_gene: TRBJ2-3
v_gene: TRBV3-1
d_gene: -
CDR3aa: CASSQARGTSTDTQYF
CDR3nt: TGTGCCAGCAGCCAAGCACGGGGAACTAGCACAGATACGCAGTATTTT

abundance: -
j_gene: TRBJ1-2
v_gene: TRBV12-3/TRBV12-4
d_gene: TRBD1
CDR3aa: CASRQLQGNYGYTF
CDR3nt: TGTGCCAGCAGACAATTACAGGGGAACTATGGCTACACCTTC

abundance: -
j_gene: TRBJ2-7
v_gene: TRBV4-1
d_gene: TRBD1
CDR3aa: CASSQPGQVPYEQYF
CDR3nt: TGCGCCAGCAGCCAACCGGGACAGGTTCCGTACGAGCAGTACTTC

abundance: few
j_gene: TRBJ2-1
v_gene: TRBV7-2
d_gene: -
CDR3aa: CASSLEVAYNEQFF
CDR3nt: TGTGCCAGCAGCTTAGAGGTCGCCTACAATGAGCAGTTCTTC

abundance: -
j_gene: TRBJ1-1
v_gene: TRBV12-3/TRBV12-4
d_gene: -
CDR3aa: CASRKTMNTEAFF
CDR3nt: TGTGCCAGCCGCAAAACCATGAACACTGAAGCTTTCTTT

abundance: few
j_gene: TRBJ2-1
v_gene: TRBV9
d_gene: TRBD1
CDR3aa: CASSTSRDRGVNEQFF
CDR3nt: TGTGCCAGCAGCACCTCCCGGGACAGGGGAGTGAATGAGCAGTTCTTC

abundance: few
j_gene: TRBJ2-7
v_gene: TRBV6-5
d_gene: -
CDR3aa: CASSPDIIAYEQYF
CDR3nt: TGTGCCAGCAGTCCGGACATAATCGCCTACGAGCAGTACTTC

abundance: few
j_gene: TRBJ1-2
v_gene: TRBV7-2
d_gene: -
CDR3aa: CASSLVGVMSNYGYTF
CDR3nt: TGTGCCAGCAGCTTAGTTGGAGTGATGTCCAACTATGGCTACACCTTC

abundance: -
j_gene: TRBJ1-5
v_gene: TRBV10-3
d_gene: -
CDR3aa: CAISEDIGSGNQPQHF
CDR3nt: TGTGCCATCAGTGAGGATATAGGGAGCGGTAATCAGCCCCAGCATTTT

abundance: few
j_gene: TRBJ2-5
v_gene: TRBV20-1
d_gene: TRBD2
CDR3aa: CSVSGVSQRETQYF
CDR3nt: TGCAGTGTTAGCGGGGTCTCGCAACGAGAGACCCAGTACTTC

abundance: -
j_gene: TRBJ2-1
v_gene: TRBV13
d_gene: -
CDR3aa: CASREGGYEQFF
CDR3nt: TGTGCCAGCAGGGAGGGTGGGTATGAGCAGTTCTTC

abundance: many
j_gene: TRBJ2-1
v_gene: TRBV12-3/TRBV12-4
d_gene: TRBD2
CDR3aa: CASSLAGGEYNEQFF
CDR3nt: TGTGCCAGCAGCCTAGCGGGGGGGGAATACAATGAGCAGTTCTTC

abundance: few
j_gene: TRBJ2-3
v_gene: TRBV20-1
d_gene: -
CDR3aa: CSAEARRGQYF
CDR3nt: TGCAGTGCTGAGGCACGGCGGGGGCAGTATTTT

abundance: -
j_gene: TRBJ1-1
v_gene: TRBV6-5
d_gene: -
CDR3aa: CASVEQSNTEAFF
CDR3nt: TGTGCCAGCGTGGAGCAGTCAAACACTGAAGCTTTCTTT

abundance: once
j_gene: TRBJ1-5
v_gene: TRBV4-3
d_gene: TRBD1
CDR3aa: CASSQDRGLEQPQHF
CDR3nt: TGCGCCAGCAGCCAAGACAGGGGGCTCGAACAGCCCCAGCATTTT

abundance: few
j_gene: TRBJ1-1
v_gene: TRBV30
d_gene: -
CDR3aa: CAWSVNTEAFF
CDR3nt: TGTGCCTGGAGTGTTAACACTGAAGCTTTCTTT

abundance: once
j_gene: TRBJ2-7
v_gene: TRBV21-1
d_gene: -
CDR3aa: CASSKRVGQAKSYEQYF
CDR3nt: TGTGCCAGCAGCAAAAGGGTGGGGCAGGCGAAATCCTACGAGCAGTACTTC

abundance: -
j_gene: TRBJ1-6
v_gene: TRBV7-2
d_gene: -
CDR3aa: CASSPRLYYNSPLHF
CDR3nt: TGTGCCAGCAGCCCCCGACTGTATTATAATTCACCCCTCCACTTT

abundance: -
j_gene: TRBJ2-7
v_gene: TRBV30
d_gene: -
CDR3aa: CAWMEIHPEQYF
CDR3nt: TGTGCCTGGATGGAGATTCACCCCGAGCAGTACTTC

abundance: few
j_gene: TRBJ2-1
v_gene: TRBV4-1
d_gene: TRBD2
CDR3aa: CASSQLPRAGSYNEQFF
CDR3nt: TGCGCCAGCAGCCAATTGCCGAGAGCGGGGTCCTACAATGAGCAGTTCTTC

abundance: -
j_gene: TRBJ2-7
v_gene: TRBV6-5
d_gene: TRBD1
CDR3aa: CASSPPGTGSYEQYF
CDR3nt: TGTGCCAGCAGTCCCCCGGGGACAGGGAGCTACGAGCAGTACTTC